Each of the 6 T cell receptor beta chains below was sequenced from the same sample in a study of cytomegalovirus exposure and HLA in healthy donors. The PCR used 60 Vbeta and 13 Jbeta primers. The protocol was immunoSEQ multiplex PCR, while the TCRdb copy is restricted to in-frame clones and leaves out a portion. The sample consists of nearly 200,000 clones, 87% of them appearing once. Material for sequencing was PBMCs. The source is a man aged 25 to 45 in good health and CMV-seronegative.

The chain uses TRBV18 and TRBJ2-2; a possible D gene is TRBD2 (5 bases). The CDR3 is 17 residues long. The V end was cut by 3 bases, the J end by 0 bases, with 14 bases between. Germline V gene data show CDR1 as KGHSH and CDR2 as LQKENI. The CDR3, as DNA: TGTGCCAGCTCACCCTTGCAGAACGGGGCGAACACCGGGGAGCTGTTTTTT. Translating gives CASSPLQNGANTGELFF.

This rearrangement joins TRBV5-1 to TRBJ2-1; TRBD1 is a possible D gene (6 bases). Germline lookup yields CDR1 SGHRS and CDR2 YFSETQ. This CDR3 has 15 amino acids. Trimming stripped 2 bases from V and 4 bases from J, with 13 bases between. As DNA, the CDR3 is TGCGCCAGCAGCTTATCAGGTCAGGGGTACAATGAGCAGTTCTTC. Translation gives CASSLSGQGYNEQFF.

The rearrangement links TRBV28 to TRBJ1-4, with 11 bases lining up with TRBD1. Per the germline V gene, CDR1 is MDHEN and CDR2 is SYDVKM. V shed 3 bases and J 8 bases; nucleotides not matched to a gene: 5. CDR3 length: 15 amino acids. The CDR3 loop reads CASSLWTGGREKLFF. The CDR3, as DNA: TGTGCCAGCAGTTTGTGGACAGGGGGCAGGGAAAAACTGTTTTTT.

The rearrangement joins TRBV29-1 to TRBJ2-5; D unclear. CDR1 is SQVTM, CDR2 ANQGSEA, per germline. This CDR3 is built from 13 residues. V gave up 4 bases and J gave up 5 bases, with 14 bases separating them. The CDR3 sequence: CSVVRQQSETQYF. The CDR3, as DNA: TGCAGCGTTGTGCGGCAGCAGTCGGAGACCCAGTACTTC.

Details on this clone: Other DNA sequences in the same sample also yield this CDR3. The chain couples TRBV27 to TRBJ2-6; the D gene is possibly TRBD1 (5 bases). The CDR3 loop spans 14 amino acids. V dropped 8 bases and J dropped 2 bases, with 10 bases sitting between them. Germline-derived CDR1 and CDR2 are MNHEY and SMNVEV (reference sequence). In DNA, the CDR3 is TGTGCCAGCGGTCCCAGGGCTGGGGCCAACGTCCTGACTTTC. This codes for CASGPRAGANVLTF. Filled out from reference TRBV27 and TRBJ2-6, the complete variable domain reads EAQVTQNPRYLITVTGKKLTVTCSQNMNHEYMSWYRQDPGLGLRQIYYSMNVEVTDKGDVPEGYKVSRKEKRNFPLILESPSPNQTSLYFCASGPRAGANVLTFGAGSRLTVL.

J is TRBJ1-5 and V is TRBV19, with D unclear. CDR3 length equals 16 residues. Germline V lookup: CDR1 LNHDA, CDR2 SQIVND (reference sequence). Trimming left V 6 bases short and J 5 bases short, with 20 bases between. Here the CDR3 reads CASRIGVMGGYQPQHF. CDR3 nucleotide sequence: TGTGCCAGTAGAATTGGGGTTATGGGAGGGTATCAGCCCCAGCATTTT.